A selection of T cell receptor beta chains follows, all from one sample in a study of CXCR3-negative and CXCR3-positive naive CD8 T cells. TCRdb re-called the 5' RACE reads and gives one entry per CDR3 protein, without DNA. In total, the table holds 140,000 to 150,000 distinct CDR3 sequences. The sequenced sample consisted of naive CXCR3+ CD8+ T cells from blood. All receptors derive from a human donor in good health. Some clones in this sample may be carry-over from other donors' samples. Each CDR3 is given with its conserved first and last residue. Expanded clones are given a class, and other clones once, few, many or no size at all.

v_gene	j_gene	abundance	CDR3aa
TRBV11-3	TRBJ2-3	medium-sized	CASSSRSGQSADTQYF
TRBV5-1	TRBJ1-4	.	CASSLAQAPGEKLFF
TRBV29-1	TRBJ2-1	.	CSVEDLREGRPGNEQFF
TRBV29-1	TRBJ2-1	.	CSAHPDSDEQFF
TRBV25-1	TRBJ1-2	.	CAAATGASNYGYTF
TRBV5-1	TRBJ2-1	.	CASSSRGPHNEQFF
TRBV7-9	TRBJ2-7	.	CASSLPTGGSYEQYF
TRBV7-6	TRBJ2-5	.	CAISGGIEETQYF
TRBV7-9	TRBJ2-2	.	CASSFQGLAGELFF
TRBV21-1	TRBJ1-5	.	CASSKAFGNYSNQPQHF
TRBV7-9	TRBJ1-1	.	CASSLPGFGRENTEAFF
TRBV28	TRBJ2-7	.	CASSWTGNRGGYEQYF
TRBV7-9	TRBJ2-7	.	CASSNPRGRAQNSYEQYF
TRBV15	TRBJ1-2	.	CATSRDPQTHGYTF
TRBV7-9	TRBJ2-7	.	CASSPPGGYEQYF
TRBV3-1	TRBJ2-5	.	CASSQGSGDQETQYF
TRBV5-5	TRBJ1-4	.	CASSEEGRDGEKLFF
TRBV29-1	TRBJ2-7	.	CSVLGQTYEQYF
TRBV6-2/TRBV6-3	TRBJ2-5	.	CASSYREQETQYF
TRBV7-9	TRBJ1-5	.	CASSFGIGNQPQHF
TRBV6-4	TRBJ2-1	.	CASSDGPGGDEQFF
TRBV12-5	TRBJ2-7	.	CASEGRGSYEQYF
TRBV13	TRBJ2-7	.	CASSSTLVGDYEQYF
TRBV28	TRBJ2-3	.	CASSLPGSTDTQYF
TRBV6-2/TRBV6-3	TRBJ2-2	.	CASSSTPGQTNTGELFF
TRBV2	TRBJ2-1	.	CASTRGPNNEQFF
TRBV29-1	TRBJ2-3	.	CSVRAGTGTADTQYF
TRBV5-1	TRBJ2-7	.	CASRHNQGYEQYF
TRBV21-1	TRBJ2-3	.	CASSHGTSGRVGTDTQYF
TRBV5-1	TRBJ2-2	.	CASSFEGSTGELFF
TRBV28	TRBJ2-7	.	CASSPRDRGSSYEQYF
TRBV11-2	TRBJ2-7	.	CASSFGPGTYEQYF
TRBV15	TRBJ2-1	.	CATSGAGSYNEQFF
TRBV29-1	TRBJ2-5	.	CSVEQPGDPQETQYF
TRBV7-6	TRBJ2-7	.	CASSLSTGYEQYF
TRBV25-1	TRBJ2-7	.	CASSGGGTVAYEQYF
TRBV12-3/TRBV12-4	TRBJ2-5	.	CASSPSETQYF
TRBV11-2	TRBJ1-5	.	CASSAGQHSNQPQHF
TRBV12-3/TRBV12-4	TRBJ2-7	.	CASRGQGSADEQYF
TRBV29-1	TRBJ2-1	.	CRVKQGRDEQFF
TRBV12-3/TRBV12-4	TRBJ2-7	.	CASTRWRGYEQYF